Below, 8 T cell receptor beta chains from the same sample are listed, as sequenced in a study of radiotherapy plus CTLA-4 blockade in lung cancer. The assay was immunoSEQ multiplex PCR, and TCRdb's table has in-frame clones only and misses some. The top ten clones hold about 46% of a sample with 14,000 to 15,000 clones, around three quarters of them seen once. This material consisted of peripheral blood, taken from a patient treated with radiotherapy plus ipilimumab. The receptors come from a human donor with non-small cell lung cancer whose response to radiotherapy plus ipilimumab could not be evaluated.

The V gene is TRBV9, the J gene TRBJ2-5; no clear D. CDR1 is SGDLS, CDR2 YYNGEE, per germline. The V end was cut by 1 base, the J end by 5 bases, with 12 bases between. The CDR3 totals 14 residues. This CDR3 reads CASSVPPTGETQYF. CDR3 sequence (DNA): TGTGCCAGCAGCGTACCCCCAACCGGGGAGACCCAGTACTTC.

The CDR3 region is CASSEMGQGVGYTF. The CDR3 region has the DNA TGTGCCAGCAGTGAAATGGGACAGGGGGTTGGCTACACCTTC. V gene TRBV2 combines with J gene TRBJ1-2; the match to TRBD1 covers 11 bases. The CDR3 length is 14 residues. J was trimmed by 7 bases and V by 2 bases; bases with no gene match: 3. Germline V gene sequence: CDR1 SNHLY, CDR2 FYNNEI.

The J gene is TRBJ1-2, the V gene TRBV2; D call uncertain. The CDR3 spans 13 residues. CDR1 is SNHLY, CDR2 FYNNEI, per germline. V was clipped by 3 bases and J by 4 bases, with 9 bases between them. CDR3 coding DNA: TGTGCCAGCAGTGACCTCACATTCTATGGCTACACCTTC. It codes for CASSDLTFYGYTF. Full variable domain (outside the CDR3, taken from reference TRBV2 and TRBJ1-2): EPEVTQTPSHQVTQMGQEVILRCVPISNHLYFYWYRQILGQKVEFLVSFYNNEISEKSEIFDDQFSVERPDGSNFTLKIRSTKLEDSAMYFCASSDLTFYGYTFGSGTRLTVV.

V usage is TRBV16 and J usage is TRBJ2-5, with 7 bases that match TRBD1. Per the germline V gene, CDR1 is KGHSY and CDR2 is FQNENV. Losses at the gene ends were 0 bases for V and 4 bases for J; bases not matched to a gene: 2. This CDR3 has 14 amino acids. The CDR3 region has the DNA TGTGCCAGCAGCCAATCAACAGGGGCAGAGACCCAGTACTTC. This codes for CASSQSTGAETQYF.

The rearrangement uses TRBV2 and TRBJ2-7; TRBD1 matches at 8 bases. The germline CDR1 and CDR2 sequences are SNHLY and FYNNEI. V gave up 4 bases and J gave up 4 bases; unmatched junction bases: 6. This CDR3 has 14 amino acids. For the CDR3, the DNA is TGTGCCAGCAGTGGAGACAGGGGAGTATACGAGCAGTACTTC. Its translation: CASSGDRGVYEQYF. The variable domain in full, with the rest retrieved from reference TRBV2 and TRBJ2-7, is EPEVTQTPSHQVTQMGQEVILRCVPISNHLYFYWYRQILGQKVEFLVSFYNNEISEKSEIFDDQFSVERPDGSNFTLKIRSTKLEDSAMYFCASSGDRGVYEQYFGPGTRLTVT.

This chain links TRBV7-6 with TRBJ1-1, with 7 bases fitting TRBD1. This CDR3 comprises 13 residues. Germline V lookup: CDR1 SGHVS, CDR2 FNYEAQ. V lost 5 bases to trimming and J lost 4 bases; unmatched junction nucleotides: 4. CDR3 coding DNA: TGTGCCAGCAGCAGAACAGGGGTCACTGAAGCTTTCTTT. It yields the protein CASSRTGVTEAFF.

For the CDR3, the DNA is TGCGCCAGCAGCCAAGCGCGCGATTATGGCTACACCTTC. This sequence encodes CASSQARDYGYTF. The chain recombines TRBV4-1 with TRBJ1-2; D remains unclear. Germline assignment: CDR1 MGHRA and CDR2 YSYEKL. The CDR3 has 13 residues. V dropped 1 base and J dropped 5 bases, with 8 bases sitting between them.

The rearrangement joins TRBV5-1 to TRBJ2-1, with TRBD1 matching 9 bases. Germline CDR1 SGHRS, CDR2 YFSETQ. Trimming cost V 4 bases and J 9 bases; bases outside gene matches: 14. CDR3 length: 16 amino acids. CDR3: CASSDPRDRVASEQFF. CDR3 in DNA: TGCGCCAGCAGCGACCCCCGGGACAGGGTGGCGAGTGAGCAGTTCTTC.